This T cell receptor beta chain derives from a study of cytomegalovirus exposure and HLA in healthy donors. Losses at the gene ends were 6 bases for V and 6 bases for J; bases not matched to a gene: 5. The CDR3 is made up of 13 amino acids. The germline V gene encodes CDR1 LNHDA and CDR2 SQIVND (reference sequence). TCRdb's copy holds only in-frame clones and misses some; the assay was immunoSEQ multiplex PCR. The sample has some 170,000 clones, around nine tenths seen once. V gene TRBV19 combines with J gene TRBJ1-5; the match to TRBD1 covers 7 bases. The receptor comes from a man aged 25-40 years in good health and CMV-seropositive. Input material: PBMCs. CDR3 bases: TGTGCCAGTAGGACAGGGCGCGGTCAGCCCCAGCATTTT. Translation gives CASRTGRGQPQHF.